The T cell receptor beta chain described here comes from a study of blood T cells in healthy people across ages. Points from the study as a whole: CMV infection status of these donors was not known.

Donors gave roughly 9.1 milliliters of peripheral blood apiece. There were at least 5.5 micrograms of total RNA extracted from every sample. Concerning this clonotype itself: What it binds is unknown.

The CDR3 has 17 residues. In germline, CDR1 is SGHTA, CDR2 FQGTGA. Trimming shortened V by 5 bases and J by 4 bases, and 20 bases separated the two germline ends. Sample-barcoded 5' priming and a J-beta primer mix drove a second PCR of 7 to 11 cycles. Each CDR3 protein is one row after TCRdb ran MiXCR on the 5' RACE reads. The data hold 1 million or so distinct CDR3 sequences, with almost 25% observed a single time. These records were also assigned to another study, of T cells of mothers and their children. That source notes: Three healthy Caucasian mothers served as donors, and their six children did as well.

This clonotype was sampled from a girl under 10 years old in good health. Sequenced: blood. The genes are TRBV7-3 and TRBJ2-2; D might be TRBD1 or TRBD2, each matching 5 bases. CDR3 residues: CASSPSPRGVGTGELFF. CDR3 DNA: TGTGCCAGCAGCCCCAGTCCGAGGGGAGTGGGCACCGGGGAGCTGTTTTTT.